The present TCR beta chain was sequenced within a study of blood T cells in healthy people across ages. This clonotype was counted a few times. Trimming shortened V by 5 bases and J by 1 base, and 13 bases separated the two germline ends. Germline values: CDR1 SGHTA, CDR2 FQGNSA. This CDR3 is 15 amino acids long. Primed by a sample-barcoded 5' primer and a J-beta primer mix, a second PCR proceeded for about 6 to 12 cycles. Template switching added a 12-random-nucleotide identifier to every cDNA molecule. TCRdb passed the 5' RACE reads through MiXCR, listing each CDR3 protein once. The sample includes roughly 680,000 distinct CDR3 sequences, more than 40% of them seen just once.

Sequencing input: blood. This rearrangement joins TRBV7-2 to TRBJ2-3, with D uncertain. The TCR was taken from a woman in her sixties or seventies in good health. The CDR3 is CASSQISTGTDTQYF. In DNA form, the CDR3 reads TGTGCCAGCAGCCAGATCTCGACTGGCACAGATACGCAGTATTTT.